Sequencing of this T cell receptor (beta chain) was carried out in a study of Graves' ophthalmopathy and Graves' hyperthyroidism. About the research overall: Blood was drawn at initial diagnosis, before any treatment. Overall study findings and caveats: Most thyroid-expanded clonotypes exceeding 0.001 frequency were also found in blood.

RNA transcripts provided the template for amplifying TCR beta CDR3 regions. The authors performed first-round RT-PCR with HTBI primers and then a second-round multiplex PCR. TCRdb passed the multiplex PCR reads through MiXCR, listing each CDR3 protein once. The table lists hundreds of thousands of distinct CDR3 sequences, about a fifth of them singletons, with roughly 7.4% in the top ten. Newly diagnosed hyperthyroidism donors, aged 18 to 65, duration under 2 months. This clonotype was counted at least ten times. What it recognizes is unknown. The receptor's source is a woman under 30 with stable Graves' hyperthyroidism. Some clones in this sample may be carry-over from other donors' samples. Sequenced: peripheral blood.

The CDR3 DNA sequence: TGCAGTGCTAGTCCCGGGGCCCATAATTACGAGCAGTACTTC. The encoded protein is CSASPGAHNYEQYF. The chain is built from TRBV20-1 and TRBJ2-7; D tentatively fits TRBD1 or TRBD2 (5 bases each). V lost 3 bases and J lost 4, with 16 bases in between. CDR3 length equals 14 residues. Germline CDR1 is DFQATT and CDR2 is SNEGSKA (reference sequence).